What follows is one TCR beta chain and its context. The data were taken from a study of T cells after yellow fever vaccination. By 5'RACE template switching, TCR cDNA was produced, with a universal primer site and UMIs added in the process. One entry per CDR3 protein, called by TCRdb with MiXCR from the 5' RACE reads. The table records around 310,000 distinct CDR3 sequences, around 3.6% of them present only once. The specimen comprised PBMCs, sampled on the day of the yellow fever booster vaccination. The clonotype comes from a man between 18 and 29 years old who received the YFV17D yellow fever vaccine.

CDR3 nucleotides: TGCGCCAGCAGCCAAGATTGGGACTGGGGTGAGACCCAGTACTTC. Its translation: CASSQDWDWGETQYF. J is TRBJ2-5 and V is TRBV4-1, with D tentatively TRBD2 (6 bases). V lost 0 bases to trimming and J lost 5 bases, with 13 bases between them. Looked up from germline, CDR1 is MGHRA and CDR2 is YSYEKL. The CDR3 is 15 residues long.